These T cell receptor beta chains were read from a single sample in a study of T cell repertoires in ileal Crohn's disease. TCRdb's copy holds only in-frame clones and misses some; the assay was immunoSEQ multiplex PCR. The sample has approximately 15,000 clones, 80% seen once. Sequenced: ileal tissue. Source of these receptors: an adult with Crohn's disease. Both conserved end residues are part of each CDR3. A D gene is named only where the DNA matches it firmly. Size tells how often a clone was seen (once, few, many) or the class of an expanded clone, and some rows leave it out.

size,V,D,J,DNA,CDR3
NA,TRBV6-5,NA,TRBJ1-1,TGTGCCAGCAGTTACTCACATGCGAACACTGAAGCTTTCTTT,CASSYSHANTEAFF
NA,TRBV6-4,NA,TRBJ2-5,TGTGCCAGCAGTACCGTCCGACAGACACAAGAGACCCAGTACTTC,CASSTVRQTQETQYF
NA,TRBV30,NA,TRBJ2-7,TGTGCCTGGAGTAAGGAGACCTACGAGCAGTACTTC,CAWSKETYEQYF
NA,TRBV27,NA,TRBJ2-2,TGTGCCAGCAGTTCCCCCGTGGAGGCGAACACCGGGGAGCTGTTTTTT,CASSSPVEANTGELFF
NA,TRBV2,TRBD1,TRBJ2-6,TGTGCCAGCAGTCCACAGGGGACTGGGGCCAACGTCCTGACTTTC,CASSPQGTGANVLTF
NA,TRBV7-6,TRBD2,TRBJ2-7,TGTGCCAGCAGCCCGCGGGCCGTCACTAGCGGGGCTTACGAGCAGTACTTC,CASSPRAVTSGAYEQYF
few,TRBV29-1,NA,TRBJ2-1,TGCAGCGTTGGGTACAGTCGGTGGAATGAGCAGTTCTTC,CSVGYSRWNEQFF
NA,TRBV2,NA,TRBJ1-5,TGTGCCAGCAGTACCAGGGACACCCACCAGCCCCAGCATTTT,CASSTRDTHQPQHF
few,TRBV27,NA,TRBJ2-1,TGTGCCAGCAGTTTATTTGGGACTCCGGCGAACAATGAGCAGTTCTTC,CASSLFGTPANNEQFF
NA,TRBV7-9,TRBD2,TRBJ2-4,TGTGCCAGCAGCGACACTAGCGGGAGCTCCAAAAACATTCAGTACTTC,CASSDTSGSSKNIQYF
once,TRBV19,NA,TRBJ1-1,TGTGCCAGTAGTATAGGGAGGAACACTGAAGCTTTCTTT,CASSIGRNTEAFF
NA,TRBV30,TRBD1,TRBJ1-1,TGTGCCTGTGCTCCGGGACAGGTGTTCACTGAAGCTTTCTTT,CACAPGQVFTEAFF
NA,TRBV5-6,NA,TRBJ2-2,TGTGCCAGCAGCTCATATTCAGGGAACGGGGAGCTGTTTTTT,CASSSYSGNGELFF
NA,TRBV15,NA,TRBJ1-2,TGTGCCACCAGCAGAGATAAAACGGCCGCGGGAGGCTACACCTTC,CATSRDKTAAGGYTF
NA,TRBV28,TRBD1,TRBJ1-2,TGTGCCAGCAGTTTATGGTTCCCCTCAACAGGGGGTTTCTATGGCTACACCTTC,CASSLWFPSTGGFYGYTF
NA,TRBV23-1,TRBD1,TRBJ1-4,TGCGCCAGCAGCCATGACAGGGGGCAGGGTAGGAACGAAAAACTGTTTTTT,CASSHDRGQGRNEKLFF
NA,TRBV4-1,NA,TRBJ1-1,TGCGCCAGCAGCCAAGGTGCCGGGTGGAACACTGAAGCTTTCTTT,CASSQGAGWNTEAFF
NA,TRBV5-4,TRBD2,TRBJ2-1,TGTGCCAGCAGCTCCTGGACTAGCTATGGCAATGAGCAGTTCTTC,CASSSWTSYGNEQFF
NA,TRBV10-1,NA,TRBJ2-2,TGCGCCAGCAGTGGTAGTAACGGGGCCGGGGAGCTGTTTTTT,CASSGSNGAGELFF
NA,TRBV10-3,TRBD2,TRBJ2-2,TGTGCCATCAGGGGGACTAGCGGGGGGGCTAACACCGGGGAGCTGTTTTTT,CAIRGTSGGANTGELFF
once,TRBV5-4,NA,TRBJ2-4,TGTGCCAGCAGCTGGTCGGACATGAGAGCCAAAAACATTCAGTACTTC,CASSWSDMRAKNIQYF
NA,TRBV28,TRBD1,TRBJ1-1,TGTGCCAGCAGTGCCCAGGGGGGTCGCACTGAAGCTTTCTTT,CASSAQGGRTEAFF
few,TRBV30,TRBD1,TRBJ1-1,TGTGCCTCGGACAGGGGGGGACCAATGAACACTGAAGCTTTCTTT,CASDRGGPMNTEAFF
few,TRBV7-9,NA,TRBJ1-4,TGTGCCAGCACCAGAACCGGGGGGATTAATGAAAAACTGTTTTTT,CASTRTGGINEKLFF
NA,TRBV5-1,NA,TRBJ2-2,TGCGCCAGCAGCTTGGATCTAGGTTCCACCGGGGAGCTGTTTTTT,CASSLDLGSTGELFF
NA,TRBV7-7,NA,TRBJ2-7,TGTGCTAGCAGCTCCACTTACAGGGAGTCCGACGAGCAGTACTTC,CASSSTYRESDEQYF
NA,TRBV5-1,TRBD2,TRBJ2-1,TGCGCCAGTAGCGGGAGGGGCTCCTACAATGAGCAGTTCTTC,CASSGRGSYNEQFF
NA,TRBV18,NA,TRBJ1-2,TGTGCCAGCTCACCAAATCGGGGGAGCGAAGGCTACACCTTC,CASSPNRGSEGYTF
NA,TRBV12-5,NA,TRBJ2-2,TGTGCTAGTGGTTTGGGACAGGACCTAACCGGGGAGCTGTTTTTT,CASGLGQDLTGELFF
NA,TRBV19,TRBD1,TRBJ2-5,TGTGCCAGTAGTTTTCGCCGGGACAGGGGAGAGACCCAGTACTTC,CASSFRRDRGETQYF
NA,TRBV2,TRBD1,TRBJ1-2,TGTGCCAGCAAGACAGGGGAACTCTATGGCTACACCTTC,CASKTGELYGYTF
NA,TRBV2,NA,TRBJ1-2,TGTGCCAGCACGGCAGGGAAATTTTATGGCTACACCTTC,CASTAGKFYGYTF
NA,TRBV9,NA,TRBJ2-7,TGTGCCAGCAGCGCACGGGACGGGAGCTCCTACGAGCAGTACTTC,CASSARDGSSYEQYF
few,TRBV6-5,TRBD1,TRBJ1-6,TGTGCCAGCAGACCCAGACAGGGGCTCAATTCACCCCTCCACTTT,CASRPRQGLNSPLHF
once,TRBV18,TRBD1,TRBJ1-1,TGTGCCAGCTCACCCGCGAGGGGGCAGAACACTGAAGCTTTCTTT,CASSPARGQNTEAFF
NA,TRBV6-1,NA,TRBJ1-3,TGTGCCAGCAGGTTATCCTCTGGAAACACCATATATTTT,CASRLSSGNTIYF
few,TRBV6-5,NA,TRBJ1-1,TGTGCCAGCAGTTTCGGACTCCCTGACACTGAAGCTTTCTTT,CASSFGLPDTEAFF
NA,TRBV27,TRBD1,TRBJ1-1,TGTGCCAGCAGTTTCCGGGACAGCACTGAAGCTTTCTTT,CASSFRDSTEAFF
NA,TRBV15,NA,TRBJ1-4,TGTGCCACCAGCGCCCGGCTAATCTCGGGAGAAAAACTGTTTTTT,CATSARLISGEKLFF
NA,TRBV4-2,TRBD2,TRBJ2-2,TGTGCCAGCAGCCGACTAGCGGGAGACACCGGGGAGCTGTTTTTT,CASSRLAGDTGELFF
once,TRBV5-1,TRBD1,TRBJ2-3,TGCGCCAGCAGCTTGGAGACAGGGGTGGCAGATACGCAGTATTTT,CASSLETGVADTQYF
NA,TRBV7-9,NA,TRBJ2-1,TGTGCCAGCAGCTCGGGGAGCTCCTACAATGAGCAGTTCTTC,CASSSGSSYNEQFF
NA,TRBV27,TRBD1,TRBJ1-2,TGTGCCAGCAGTTCCACGGGACAGGGGGCTGACTATGGCTACACCTTC,CASSSTGQGADYGYTF
NA,TRBV2,NA,TRBJ1-1,TGTGCCAGCAGCGGCAACTCGGGGGAAGCTTTCTTT,CASSGNSGEAFF
NA,TRBV5-1,NA,TRBJ1-2,TGCGCCAGCAGCTTTCAGGGGATTAACTATGGCTACACCTTC,CASSFQGINYGYTF
NA,TRBV5-1,TRBD1,TRBJ1-2,TGCGCCAGCAGCCTTCACCACCGGGACAGGGGAACCTTC,CASSLHHRDRGTF